Listed below are T cell receptor beta chains from one sample, sequenced in a study of blood T cells in healthy people across ages. TCRdb processed the 5' RACE reads anew with MiXCR; each CDR3 protein has one entry. Altogether 920,000 or so distinct CDR3 sequences are present, around 45% being singletons, with the ten largest covering 18%. Sample: blood. Every receptor here comes from a woman aged 55-69 years in good health. Each CDR3 is given with its conserved first and last residue. The order of the fields is CDR3 DNA, CDR3 protein, clone size, V gene, J gene, D gene. The D gene is left open where the match is weak. Clone size appears in some rows only: once, few, many, or a class for an expanded clone.

cdr3_nt: TGTGCCAGCAGCTTAAAACCTAGCGGGAGGTACAATGAGCAGTTCTTC
cdr3_aa: CASSLKPSGRYNEQFF
clone_size: .
v_call: TRBV7-3
j_call: TRBJ2-1
d_call: TRBD2

cdr3_nt: TGTGCCACCAGCAGAGACGCGCCCTTGACAGATACGCAGTATTTT
cdr3_aa: CATSRDAPLTDTQYF
clone_size: once
v_call: TRBV15
j_call: TRBJ2-3
d_call: .

cdr3_nt: TGCGCCAGCAGCTTGAATACGGGAGGGGGGCACAATGAGCAGTTCTTC
cdr3_aa: CASSLNTGGGHNEQFF
clone_size: .
v_call: TRBV5-1
j_call: TRBJ2-1
d_call: TRBD2

cdr3_nt: TGTGCCAGCAGCCAAGCTAGCGGGAGTTTCTGGCAGACCCAGTACTTC
cdr3_aa: CASSQASGSFWQTQYF
clone_size: .
v_call: TRBV14
j_call: TRBJ2-5
d_call: TRBD2

cdr3_nt: TGCAGCGTTGAAGGGGCGCCCGGTGAAAAACTGTTTTTT
cdr3_aa: CSVEGAPGEKLFF
clone_size: .
v_call: TRBV29-1
j_call: TRBJ1-4
d_call: .

cdr3_nt: TGCGCCAGCAGCCAAGGGATCGGGGCAGGGGGAGGCAATGAGCAGTTCTTC
cdr3_aa: CASSQGIGAGGGNEQFF
clone_size: few
v_call: TRBV4-1
j_call: TRBJ2-1
d_call: .

cdr3_nt: TGTGCCAGCAGTTATAGAGGGGGCTCCTACGAGCAGTACTTC
cdr3_aa: CASSYRGGSYEQYF
clone_size: few
v_call: TRBV6-5
j_call: TRBJ2-7
d_call: .

cdr3_nt: TGTGCCAGCAGCAAACGGACGGGACAGGGGGCTTTTAAGTACTTC
cdr3_aa: CASSKRTGQGAFKYF
clone_size: .
v_call: TRBV21-1
j_call: TRBJ2-5
d_call: .

cdr3_nt: TGTGCCAGCAGCCCCCCGGGGGTTTTCAACAATGAGCAGTTCTTC
cdr3_aa: CASSPPGVFNNEQFF
clone_size: .
v_call: TRBV3-1
j_call: TRBJ2-1
d_call: .

cdr3_nt: TGTGCCACCGGCGTTAGCGGGGGCACAGATACGCAGTATTTT
cdr3_aa: CATGVSGGTDTQYF
clone_size: .
v_call: TRBV15
j_call: TRBJ2-3
d_call: TRBD2

cdr3_nt: TGTGCCAGCAGCCAGAGGGGATTTAGCTCCTATAATTCACCCCTCCACTTT
cdr3_aa: CASSQRGFSSYNSPLHF
clone_size: .
v_call: TRBV3-1
j_call: TRBJ1-6
d_call: .

cdr3_nt: TGTGCCGGGCACCACCTACCGGGACAGGACCCCTACGAGCAGTACTTC
cdr3_aa: CAGHHLPGQDPYEQYF
clone_size: .
v_call: TRBV30
j_call: TRBJ2-7
d_call: TRBD1

cdr3_nt: TGCAGTGCTAGTGCCCCGAGGACTAGCTTCTACGAGCAGTACTTC
cdr3_aa: CSASAPRTSFYEQYF
clone_size: .
v_call: TRBV20-1
j_call: TRBJ2-7
d_call: TRBD2

cdr3_nt: TGTGCCAGCAGTACTCCAGGGGCCATTTGGGGCGAGCAGTACTTC
cdr3_aa: CASSTPGAIWGEQYF
clone_size: few
v_call: TRBV28
j_call: TRBJ2-7
d_call: .

cdr3_nt: TGTGCCAGCAGTTATGAACTAGCGGGAAGCAATGAGCAGTTCTTC
cdr3_aa: CASSYELAGSNEQFF
clone_size: .
v_call: TRBV27
j_call: TRBJ2-1
d_call: TRBD2

cdr3_nt: TGTGCCAGCAGCATAACCTTGACAGGGGGCGCGGTGGAGACCCAGTACTTC
cdr3_aa: CASSITLTGGAVETQYF
clone_size: few
v_call: TRBV5-6
j_call: TRBJ2-5
d_call: TRBD1

cdr3_nt: TGCGCCAGCAGCTTGGTGGGGGGAGGGCCCAATGAGCAGTTCTTC
cdr3_aa: CASSLVGGGPNEQFF
clone_size: .
v_call: TRBV5-1
j_call: TRBJ2-1
d_call: TRBD2

cdr3_nt: TGTGCCAGCAGTTGGGAGCGGACACCTAATTCACCCCTCCACTTT
cdr3_aa: CASSWERTPNSPLHF
clone_size: few
v_call: TRBV11-2
j_call: TRBJ1-6
d_call: .

cdr3_nt: TGTGCCAGCAGTTTTTTTAAGGGAGAGCACCTGGACGAGCAGTACTTC
cdr3_aa: CASSFFKGEHLDEQYF
clone_size: .
v_call: TRBV27
j_call: TRBJ2-7
d_call: .

cdr3_nt: TGTGCCAGCAGTGATGGCTCCCTAGCCAAAAACATTCAGTACTTC
cdr3_aa: CASSDGSLAKNIQYF
clone_size: .
v_call: TRBV2
j_call: TRBJ2-4
d_call: .

cdr3_nt: TGTGCCAGCAGCGGACTCGGGACAGCCTCCTACGAGCAGTACTTC
cdr3_aa: CASSGLGTASYEQYF
clone_size: .
v_call: TRBV14
j_call: TRBJ2-7
d_call: TRBD1

cdr3_nt: TGTGCCAGCAGTCCGGGACTAGCGGGAGACCAAGAGACCCAGTACTTC
cdr3_aa: CASSPGLAGDQETQYF
clone_size: few
v_call: TRBV12-3/TRBV12-4
j_call: TRBJ2-5
d_call: TRBD2

cdr3_nt: TGTGCCAGCAGTTTACGACTAGCGGGAGGGCAATACAATGAGCAGTTCTTC
cdr3_aa: CASSLRLAGGQYNEQFF
clone_size: few
v_call: TRBV27
j_call: TRBJ2-1
d_call: TRBD2

cdr3_nt: TGTGCCACCAGTGATCGAACACCAACCGGGTGGAATGAGCAGTTCTTC
cdr3_aa: CATSDRTPTGWNEQFF
clone_size: .
v_call: TRBV24-1
j_call: TRBJ2-1
d_call: .

cdr3_nt: TGTGCCAGCAGCCAAGGAGGCGGCGGAGTAAGCTCCTACGAGCAGTACTTC
cdr3_aa: CASSQGGGGVSSYEQYF
clone_size: few
v_call: TRBV3-1
j_call: TRBJ2-7
d_call: .

cdr3_nt: TGCGCCAGCAGCTCTAGCGGGCCATCCTACAATGAGCAGTTCTTC
cdr3_aa: CASSSSGPSYNEQFF
clone_size: .
v_call: TRBV5-1
j_call: TRBJ2-1
d_call: TRBD2

cdr3_nt: TGTGCCAGCTCCCCACTTGTGAGCCTAACTAGCTCCTACAATGAGCAGTTCTTC
cdr3_aa: CASSPLVSLTSSYNEQFF
clone_size: .
v_call: TRBV28
j_call: TRBJ2-1
d_call: .

cdr3_nt: TGTGCCAGCAGCGATTCAGCGGGTGCCTATTATGGCTACACCTTC
cdr3_aa: CASSDSAGAYYGYTF
clone_size: few
v_call: TRBV6-5
j_call: TRBJ1-2
d_call: .

cdr3_nt: TGCGCCAGCAGCCAAGATCCCAGCGGGAGATCCCGCGAGCAGTACTTC
cdr3_aa: CASSQDPSGRSREQYF
clone_size: few
v_call: TRBV4-1
j_call: TRBJ2-7
d_call: TRBD2

cdr3_nt: TGTGCCACCAGCATGGACGCTTATACGCAGTATTTT
cdr3_aa: CATSMDAYTQYF
clone_size: few
v_call: TRBV15
j_call: TRBJ2-3
d_call: .

cdr3_nt: TGTGCCAGCATCCGGGACGCCGCCTACAATGAGCAGTTCTTC
cdr3_aa: CASIRDAAYNEQFF
clone_size: few
v_call: TRBV6-2/TRBV6-3
j_call: TRBJ2-1
d_call: .

cdr3_nt: TGTGCCAGCAGCAGAAGACAGGGCGACTACGGGCAGTACTTC
cdr3_aa: CASSRRQGDYGQYF
clone_size: few
v_call: TRBV3-1
j_call: TRBJ2-7
d_call: TRBD1

cdr3_nt: TGTGCCAGCAGTTTGCGTCTAGATTTGAGTTACGAGCAGTACTTC
cdr3_aa: CASSLRLDLSYEQYF
clone_size: few
v_call: TRBV12-3/TRBV12-4
j_call: TRBJ2-7
d_call: .

cdr3_nt: TGTGCCAGCCTCGGACAGTTTTGGGAGCAGTACTTC
cdr3_aa: CASLGQFWEQYF
clone_size: many
v_call: TRBV28
j_call: TRBJ2-7
d_call: .

cdr3_nt: TGCGCCAGCAGCCTTCAGACGGGAGTCCAAGAGACCCAGTACTTC
cdr3_aa: CASSLQTGVQETQYF
clone_size: .
v_call: TRBV4-3
j_call: TRBJ2-5
d_call: .

cdr3_nt: TGCAGTGCCGAGGACCTTAGCGAGCAGTACTTC
cdr3_aa: CSAEDLSEQYF
clone_size: .
v_call: TRBV20-1
j_call: TRBJ2-7
d_call: .

cdr3_nt: TGTGCCAGCAGTTCATCCCAGGACACCGGGGAGCTGTTTTTT
cdr3_aa: CASSSSQDTGELFF
clone_size: .
v_call: TRBV27
j_call: TRBJ2-2
d_call: .

cdr3_nt: TGTGCCAGCACCCGGACAGGGTTTAATGAAAAACTGTTTTTT
cdr3_aa: CASTRTGFNEKLFF
clone_size: .
v_call: TRBV5-5
j_call: TRBJ1-4
d_call: TRBD1

cdr3_nt: TGTGCCAGCACGCGCGCCCTCCCGGGGGGGGAGTTCTTC
cdr3_aa: CASTRALPGGEFF
clone_size: .
v_call: TRBV6-2/TRBV6-3
j_call: TRBJ2-1
d_call: TRBD2

cdr3_nt: TGCGCCAGCAGCCCGAACAGCTGGAGGACCTACAATGAGCAGTTCTTC
cdr3_aa: CASSPNSWRTYNEQFF
clone_size: .
v_call: TRBV4-1
j_call: TRBJ2-1
d_call: .

cdr3_nt: TGTGCCAGCCGGCCCCAGCCCGAAAAGCTGTTTTTT
cdr3_aa: CASRPQPEKLFF
clone_size: once
v_call: TRBV28
j_call: TRBJ1-4
d_call: .

cdr3_nt: TGTGCCAGCAGGGGCGGGACAGGGGCCTACGAGCAGTACTTC
cdr3_aa: CASRGGTGAYEQYF
clone_size: few
v_call: TRBV6-5
j_call: TRBJ2-7
d_call: TRBD1

cdr3_nt: TGTGCCACCAGTGTCACCGGGGAGCTGTTTTTT
cdr3_aa: CATSVTGELFF
clone_size: few
v_call: TRBV24-1
j_call: TRBJ2-2
d_call: .

cdr3_nt: TGCAGTGCTAGGGCCCTAGGGAGCTACGAGCAGTACTTC
cdr3_aa: CSARALGSYEQYF
clone_size: .
v_call: TRBV20-1
j_call: TRBJ2-7
d_call: .

cdr3_nt: TGTGCCAGCAGTCCGGGACAGGGGGCCCGTGACGAGCAGTACTTC
cdr3_aa: CASSPGQGARDEQYF
clone_size: .
v_call: TRBV6-5
j_call: TRBJ2-7
d_call: TRBD1

cdr3_nt: TGTGCCAGCAGTGCCAGAAGGGTCCCTTCCTCCTACGAGCAGTACTTC
cdr3_aa: CASSARRVPSSYEQYF
clone_size: few
v_call: TRBV28
j_call: TRBJ2-7
d_call: .

cdr3_nt: TGCGCCAGCAGCCAAGATGGGCGGGAGACCCAGTACTTC
cdr3_aa: CASSQDGRETQYF
clone_size: few
v_call: TRBV4-1
j_call: TRBJ2-5
d_call: .

cdr3_nt: TGTGCCAGCAGTTGGATCCCAGGGGGCGCAGGCTATGGCTACACCTTC
cdr3_aa: CASSWIPGGAGYGYTF
clone_size: few
v_call: TRBV6-2/TRBV6-3
j_call: TRBJ1-2
d_call: TRBD1

cdr3_nt: TGTGCCATCCTAAAGGGGGCGGACTATAATTCACCCCTCCACTTT
cdr3_aa: CAILKGADYNSPLHF
clone_size: .
v_call: TRBV6-1
j_call: TRBJ1-6
d_call: TRBD1

cdr3_nt: TGCAGCGTTAGGACAGTACCTCGTAGTATTTACGAGCAGTACTTC
cdr3_aa: CSVRTVPRSIYEQYF
clone_size: few
v_call: TRBV29-1
j_call: TRBJ2-7
d_call: .

cdr3_nt: TGTGCCAGCAGTACGGCTTGGGGGGAGCAGTACTTC
cdr3_aa: CASSTAWGEQYF
clone_size: .
v_call: TRBV6-5
j_call: TRBJ2-7
d_call: .

cdr3_nt: TGTGCCAGCATGTCCTCGGCTGGGACAGGGAACACCGGGGAGCTGTTTTTT
cdr3_aa: CASMSSAGTGNTGELFF
clone_size: once
v_call: TRBV27
j_call: TRBJ2-2
d_call: TRBD1

cdr3_nt: TGTGCCAGCAGCGTACAAGGCTCTGGAAACACCATATATTTT
cdr3_aa: CASSVQGSGNTIYF
clone_size: .
v_call: TRBV9
j_call: TRBJ1-3
d_call: .

cdr3_nt: TGTGCCAGCATTGACGGCAGGGCCACCTCCTACGAGCAGTACTTC
cdr3_aa: CASIDGRATSYEQYF
clone_size: .
v_call: TRBV2
j_call: TRBJ2-7
d_call: .

cdr3_nt: TGTGCCAGCACCCGATTGGCCAGCGGGTGGACAGATACGCAGTATTTT
cdr3_aa: CASTRLASGWTDTQYF
clone_size: .
v_call: TRBV7-8
j_call: TRBJ2-3
d_call: .

cdr3_nt: TGCAGTGCTAGAGATTCTCGGTATTTT
cdr3_aa: CSARDSRYF
clone_size: .
v_call: TRBV20-1
j_call: TRBJ2-3
d_call: .

cdr3_nt: TGTGCCAGCAGCTTCCGGGACTATTCAAATGAGCAGTTCTTC
cdr3_aa: CASSFRDYSNEQFF
clone_size: .
v_call: TRBV7-2
j_call: TRBJ2-1
d_call: TRBD2

cdr3_nt: TGTGCCAGCAGTCCCCGGACAGGCTACACCTTC
cdr3_aa: CASSPRTGYTF
clone_size: .
v_call: TRBV28
j_call: TRBJ1-2
d_call: .

cdr3_nt: TGTGCCAGCTCACCGAGACAGATGCAAGAGACCCAGTACTTC
cdr3_aa: CASSPRQMQETQYF
clone_size: .
v_call: TRBV18
j_call: TRBJ2-5
d_call: .

cdr3_nt: TGCGCCAGCAGTGAGGATGTACTACAAGAGACCCAGTACTTC
cdr3_aa: CASSEDVLQETQYF
clone_size: few
v_call: TRBV10-2
j_call: TRBJ2-5
d_call: .